The entry below describes one TCR beta chain. Its antigen is still unknown. The data originate from a study of T cell responses to AZD1222 COVID-19 vaccine. The CDR3 is 16 residues long. The ends lost 4 bases at V and 0 bases at J; junction bases unmatched: 6. The germline gives CDR1 SGHVS, CDR2 FQNEAQ. Libraries were prepared by immunoSEQ multiplex PCR; TCRdb keeps only in-frame clonotypes and omits some of them. The sample shows around 150,000 clones, around 91% of them seen only once. Study-wide results and caveats: Regions 160-218 and 743-854 held dominance among vaccine-associated CD4 TCRs, which spanned spike. Spike-specific TCR breadth and depth both grew after two AZD1222 doses. Reportedly, nearly half of unique spike TCRs recognized epitopes outside B.1.351/B.1.1.7 mutations.

The V and J genes are TRBV7-8 and TRBJ2-7, with 10 bases fitting TRBD2. This TCR came from an adult who received the AZD1222 COVID-19 vaccine. The sequences come from peripheral blood, collected 28 days after the second AZD1222 dose. Written as DNA, the CDR3 is TGTGCCAGCAGCTATGGACTAGCGGTCCTCTCCTACGAGCAGTACTTC. Translation: CASSYGLAVLSYEQYF.